This T cell receptor (beta chain) emerged from a study of shared clonotypes between healthy human individuals. Study summary: Donors, aged 18 to 49, were a couple of women and three men.

Germline CDR1 and CDR2: SEHNR and FQNEAQ (reference sequence). The CDR3 totals 14 residues. Sequencing used immunoSEQ multiplex PCR; TCRdb keeps in-frame clones, though not all of them. The sample consists of about 100,000 clones, under 70% of them appearing once. Study-level results: Donor scarcity curtailed the genetic and exposure-history diversity represented herein.

CCR7-negative CD45RA+ TemRA cells were combined with CD45RO+ cells to form CD8 memory. In this sample, this clone turned up once. As yet, its antigen is unknown. Compared with germline, one end of the junction differs, possibly owing to a read error. The V gene is TRBV7-9, the J gene TRBJ2-5, with a possible D match to TRBD2 (5 bases). This clonotype originated in a woman aged 25-40 years in good health. Sequenced: memory CD8+ T cells sorted from blood. Subset noted: CD45RO+ cells pooled with CCR7-negative TemRA cells. The CDR3 DNA reads as TGTGCCAGCAACTTAGACTATAGCCCGGAGACCCAGTACTTC. Protein product: CASNLDYSPETQYF.